This T cell receptor beta chain is from a study of T cell repertoires in ileal Crohn's disease. TCRB immunosequencing input was roughly 500 nanograms of biopsy DNA per sample. The assay was immunoSEQ multiplex PCR, and TCRdb's table has in-frame clones only and misses some. In the table there are over 5,500 clones, under 85% of which are singletons. Concerning this clone itself: No antigen is known for it.

The study, taken as a whole, reports: Active smokers at surgery had more clonal expansions than non-smokers. Sorted CD8 T cells held more high-frequency clones than CD4.

The sequencing input was ileal tissue. This receptor was obtained from an adult with Crohn's disease.

As DNA, the CDR3 is TGTGCCAGCAGTGACACCACTAGCGGGGGTGCAGATACGCAGTATTTT. Amino acids: CASSDTTSGGADTQYF. The chain carries TRBV6-4 and TRBJ2-3, with TRBD2 matching 11 bases. The V gene's germline CDR1 is MRHNA and CDR2 SNTAGT. This CDR3 is built from 16 residues. The J segment lost 4 bases and the V segment lost 2 bases, leaving 5 bases of the junction unmatched.